These 26 T cell receptor beta chains share one sample of origin, sequenced in a study of blood T cell repertoires in COVID-19. TCRdb's table, derived via immunoSEQ multiplex PCR, lists solely in-frame clones and lacks some. The repertoire consists of about 160,000 clones, with approximately 79% occurring once and the leading ten covering under 9%. Sequencing input: peripheral blood. The origin of the receptors is a woman between 40 and 55 years old with COVID-19, enrolled during active disease.

The chain combines TRBV11-2 with TRBJ1-4; the match to TRBD1 covers 9 bases. Per germline, CDR1 SGHAT and CDR2 FQNNGV. With V trimmed by 5 bases and J by 7 bases, 11 bases remained unmatched. The CDR3 loop spans 16 amino acids. For the CDR3, the DNA is TGTGCCAGCAGCCCTACCCGGACAGGGGCGAGTGAAAAACTGTTTTTT. As protein: CASSPTRTGASEKLFF.

The chain carries TRBV25-1 and TRBJ1-3; D remains unclear. V lost 0 bases and J 8 bases, leaving 11 bases between the germline ends. The CDR3 is 14 amino acids. Germline V gene sequence: CDR1 MGHDK, CDR2 SYGVNS. The CDR3 protein is CASSEYVGRDTIYF. The CDR3 DNA is TGTGCCAGCAGTGAATACGTGGGCAGAGACACCATATATTTT.

The chain uses TRBV9 and TRBJ2-2; TRBD1 matches 9 bases. The length of the CDR3 is 16 residues. In germline, CDR1 is SGDLS, CDR2 YYNGEE. V dropped 3 bases and J dropped 2; count of bases not matched to a gene: 5. For the CDR3, the DNA is TGTGCCAGCAGCGACCGGGACAGGGCAAACACCGGGGAGCTGTTTTTT. It specifies CASSDRDRANTGELFF.

In this sample, this clone turned up a few times. The chain uses TRBV10-3 and TRBJ1-5; 7 bases line up with TRBD1. V dropped 7 bases and J dropped 6; count of bases not matched to a gene: 6. CDR3 size: 13 residues. CDR1 and CDR2 from the germline V gene are ENHRY and SYGVKD. CDR3 sequence: CAITTGLAQPQHF. Here the CDR3 DNA reads TGTGCCATCACGACAGGGTTGGCTCAGCCCCAGCATTTT.

The rearrangement links TRBV11-2 to TRBJ1-3; D gene uncertain. Deletions cut 0 bases from V and 2 bases from J, with 5 bases between. This CDR3 has 14 residues. Germline V gene data show CDR1 as SGHAT and CDR2 as FQNNGV. In nucleotides, the CDR3 is TGTGCCAGCAGCTTAGATCAAACTGGAAACACCATATATTTT. This encodes CASSLDQTGNTIYF.

This clone appeared a few times. This sequence joins TRBV5-1 and TRBJ2-1; TRBD2 matches at 7 bases. The CDR3 extends over 12 amino acids. J gave up 7 bases and V 6 bases, and 4 bases lay outside the gene matches. Germline CDR1 SGHRS, CDR2 YFSETQ. For the CDR3, the DNA is TGCGCCAGCATAGGGGAGGGAAATGAGCAGTTCTTC. Amino acids: CASIGEGNEQFF.

The chain links TRBV27 to TRBJ2-5; D perhaps matches TRBD1 (6 bases). V lost 6 bases to trimming and J lost 4 bases, with 15 bases between them. The germline V gene encodes CDR1 MNHEY and CDR2 SMNVEV (reference sequence). The CDR3 is 14 amino acids. The CDR3 DNA reads TGTGCCAGCAGCTACACTCAGGGGCGAGAGACCCAGTACTTC. Translating it yields CASSYTQGRETQYF.

V gene TRBV27 combines with J gene TRBJ1-2; TRBD1 matches at 7 bases. Germline V gene lookup returns CDR1 MNHEY and CDR2 SMNVEV (reference sequence). This CDR3 comprises 15 residues. V lost 2 bases to trimming and J lost 5 bases; unmatched junction nucleotides: 8. The CDR3 DNA reads as TGTGCCAGCAGTTTAGGTGACAGGGCTGTTTATGGCTACACCTTC. This codes for CASSLGDRAVYGYTF.

The chain has TRBV7-9 and TRBJ2-7; TRBD2 matches 8 bases. The germline V gene encodes CDR1 SEHNR and CDR2 FQNEAQ (reference sequence). V dropped 1 base and J dropped 7; count of bases not matched to a gene: 9. The CDR3 runs to 15 residues. The CDR3 protein is CASSLEPGGPREQYF. The DNA for the CDR3 is TGTGCCAGCAGCTTAGAGCCGGGAGGGCCGAGGGAGCAGTACTTC.

The chain employs TRBV7-8 and TRBJ2-5; D might be TRBD2 (6 bases). V was clipped by 1 base and J by 0 bases, with 9 bases between them. The germline CDR1 and CDR2 sequences are SGHVS and FQNEAQ. The CDR3 sequence is 15 residues long. As DNA, the CDR3 is TGTGCCAGCAGCTTAGTTGGAGGGTACCAAGAGACCCAGTACTTC. It yields the protein CASSLVGGYQETQYF.

The chain combines TRBV5-8 with TRBJ2-7; D remains ambiguous. Germline CDR1 and CDR2: SGHTS and YDEGEE. The V end was cut by 0 bases, the J end by 1 base, with 11 bases between. The CDR3 has 15 residues. Here the CDR3 DNA reads TGTGCCAGCAGCTTGGGTCCTCACTTATCCTACGAGCAGTACTTC. Translated, it gives CASSLGPHLSYEQYF.

The chain uses TRBV7-2 and TRBJ2-7, with D maybe TRBD2 (6 bases). In germline, CDR1 is SGHTA, CDR2 FQGNSA. CDR3 length: 14 amino acids. V was trimmed by 0 bases and J by 7 bases, leaving 13 bases between them. The CDR3, as DNA: TGTGCCAGCAGCTTAGCCGGGGGTGCCGGGGAGCAGTACTTC. Residues: CASSLAGGAGEQYF. The whole variable domain, filled in from reference TRBV7-2 and TRBJ2-7, reads GAGVSQSPSNKVTEKGKDVELRCDPISGHTALYWYRQSLGQGLEFLIYFQGNSAPDKSGLPSDRFSAERTGGSVSTLTIQRTQQEDSAVYLCASSLAGGAGEQYFGPGTRLTVT.

The chain carries TRBV28 and TRBJ2-3; a weak D match, TRBD1 (5 bases). This CDR3 spans 15 amino acids. Germline-derived CDR1 and CDR2 are MDHEN and SYDVKM. The V end was cut by 2 bases, the J end by 2 bases, with 11 bases between. The CDR3 protein is CASSLRQYYTDTQYF. In DNA form, the CDR3 reads TGTGCCAGCAGTTTAAGACAGTACTACACAGATACGCAGTATTTT. The complete variable domain, with remaining parts taken from reference TRBV28 and TRBJ2-3, reads DVKVTQSSRYLVKRTGEKVFLECVQDMDHENMFWYRQDPGLGLRLIYFSYDVKMKEKGDIPEGYSVSREKKERFSLILESASTNQTSMYLCASSLRQYYTDTQYFGPGTRLTVL.

The genes are TRBV28 and TRBJ2-3, with TRBD2 as a possible D gene (5 bases). Trimming shortened V by 2 bases and J by 0 bases, and 6 bases separated the two germline ends. Germline V CDR1 and CDR2: MDHEN, SYDVKM. This CDR3 region has 14 residues. The CDR3 DNA reads TGTGCCAGCAGTTTAGGCGGGAGCACAGATACGCAGTATTTT. It yields the protein CASSLGGSTDTQYF.

V is TRBV7-2 and J is TRBJ2-1; 9 bases map to TRBD2. Trimming removed 0 bases from V and 0 bases from J; junction bases left unmatched: 0. CDR3 length equals 16 residues. Germline CDR1 and CDR2: SGHTA and FQGNSA. The CDR3 DNA reads TGTGCCAGCAGCTTAGCTAGCGGGAGCTCCTACAATGAGCAGTTCTTC. The encoded protein is CASSLASGSSYNEQFF.

The chain carries TRBV12-3 or TRBV12-4 and TRBJ1-1, with D uncertain. With 1 base removed from V and 3 bases from J, the gap between germline ends came to 6 bases. The CDR3 has 13 residues. In DNA form, the CDR3 reads TGTGCCAGCAGTTTAGTAGTGGACACTGAAGCTTTCTTT. Translating it yields CASSLVVDTEAFF.

The chain has TRBV7-2 and TRBJ2-3, with 11 bases matching TRBD2. Losses at the gene ends were 8 bases for V and 5 bases for J; bases not matched to a gene: 18. Germline values: CDR1 SGHTA, CDR2 FQGNSA. CDR3 length: 18 amino acids. The CDR3 region has the DNA TGTGCCAGCGCAAGCTTACGTTTAGCGGGAGGGCGTGGAGATACGCAGTATTTT. Protein product: CASASLRLAGGRGDTQYF.

V and J are TRBV5-1 and TRBJ2-7; tentative D call: TRBD2 (6 bases). The CDR3 covers 15 residues. The germline V and J ends were trimmed by 2 bases and 7 bases, with 19 bases remaining between them. From germline, CDR1 is SGHRS and CDR2 YFSETQ. The CDR3 DNA is TGCGCCAGCAGCTTCCTTACAGGAGGGGTGGGGGAGCAGTACTTC. This sequence encodes CASSFLTGGVGEQYF.

The chain recombines TRBV7-6 with TRBJ1-4, with D possibly TRBD1 on 5 matching bases. The CDR3 consists of 12 residues. V dropped 5 bases and J dropped 10 bases, with 11 bases sitting between them. Germline lookup yields CDR1 SGHVS and CDR2 FNYEAQ. DNA for the CDR3: TGTGCCAGCAGCCCCCCGGGGGGAAAACTGTTTTTT. Its translation is CASSPPGGKLFF.

This clone has more than one count but fewer than ten. This chain joins TRBV19 and TRBJ1-3; unclear D gene. There are 15 residues in the CDR3. Deletions cut 2 bases from V and 0 bases from J, with 8 bases between. CDR1 LNHDA and CDR2 SQIVND come from the germline V gene (reference sequence). The CDR3 DNA reads TGTGCCAGTAGTATACAGGCCCTCTCTGGAAACACCATATATTTT. This sequence encodes CASSIQALSGNTIYF.

The chain carries TRBV7-8 and TRBJ2-1, with 8 bases fitting TRBD2. V trimming: 5 bases; J trimming: 5 bases; junction bases outside the gene matches: 8. The CDR3 extends over 15 amino acids. CDR1 and CDR2 from the germline V gene are SGHVS and FQNEAQ. CDR3 amino acids: CASSQTGTSDNEQFF. CDR3 coding DNA: TGTGCCAGCAGCCAAACCGGGACTAGTGACAATGAGCAGTTCTTC. The full variable domain, rest sourced from reference TRBV7-8 and TRBJ2-1, is GAGVSQSPRYKVAKRGQDVALRCDPISGHVSLFWYQQALGQGPEFLTYFQNEAQLDKSGLPSDRFFAERPEGSVSTLKIQRTQQEDSAVYLCASSQTGTSDNEQFFGPGTRLTVL.

This chain uses TRBV10-2 with TRBJ1-5; TRBD1 might be the D (5 bases). V was clipped by 6 bases and J by 7 bases, with 25 bases between them. Germline V gene lookup returns CDR1 WSHSY and CDR2 SAAADI. The CDR3 runs to 17 residues. The CDR3 sequence is CASSGTEGGFRGQPQHF. CDR3 DNA: TGCGCCAGCAGCGGGACCGAGGGCGGATTTCGGGGGCAGCCCCAGCATTTT.

This sequence joins TRBV19 and TRBJ2-2, with D perhaps matching TRBD2 (5 bases). The CDR3 is 14 amino acids. Germline-derived CDR1 and CDR2 are LNHDA and SQIVND (reference sequence). The V gene lost 5 bases and the J gene lost 4 bases, with 11 bases spanning the gap. As DNA, the CDR3 is TGTGCCAGTAGTGGGAGCGTGGTCACCGGGGAGCTGTTTTTT. As protein: CASSGSVVTGELFF.

The chain uses TRBV25-1 and TRBJ2-2; the D is unclear. The CDR3 length is 13 residues. Germline-derived CDR1 and CDR2 are MGHDK and SYGVNS. V lost 3 bases, J lost 7 bases, and 9 bases lay in between. CDR3 sequence (DNA): TGTGCCAGCAGTGACGGCAGGTTCGGGGAGCTGTTTTTT. This gives the protein CASSDGRFGELFF. Based on the CDR3 plus reference TRBV25-1 and TRBJ2-2, the full variable domain is EADIYQTPRYLVIGTGKKITLECSQTMGHDKMYWYQQDPGMELHLIHYSYGVNSTEKGDLSSESTVSRIRTEHFPLTLESARPSHTSQYLCASSDGRFGELFFGEGSRLTVL.

The chain has TRBV12-3 or TRBV12-4 and TRBJ1-4; no firm D call. Trimming stripped 5 bases from V and 5 bases from J, with 3 bases between. The CDR3 consists of 11 residues. CDR3: CASSRNEKLFF. The CDR3 coding sequence is TGTGCCAGCAGTCGGAATGAAAAACTGTTTTTT.

Written as DNA, the CDR3 is TGTGCCAGCAGCCAAGTTAGTTTCGAGCAGTACTTC. It encodes CASSQVSFEQYF. The gene calls are TRBV3-1 (or the pseudogene TRBV3-2) and TRBJ2-7, with unresolved D. This CDR3 region has 12 residues. The V end lost 1 base, the J end lost 6 bases, and 7 bases lay between the germline ends. From germline, CDR1 is LGHDT and CDR2 YNNKEL (reference sequence).